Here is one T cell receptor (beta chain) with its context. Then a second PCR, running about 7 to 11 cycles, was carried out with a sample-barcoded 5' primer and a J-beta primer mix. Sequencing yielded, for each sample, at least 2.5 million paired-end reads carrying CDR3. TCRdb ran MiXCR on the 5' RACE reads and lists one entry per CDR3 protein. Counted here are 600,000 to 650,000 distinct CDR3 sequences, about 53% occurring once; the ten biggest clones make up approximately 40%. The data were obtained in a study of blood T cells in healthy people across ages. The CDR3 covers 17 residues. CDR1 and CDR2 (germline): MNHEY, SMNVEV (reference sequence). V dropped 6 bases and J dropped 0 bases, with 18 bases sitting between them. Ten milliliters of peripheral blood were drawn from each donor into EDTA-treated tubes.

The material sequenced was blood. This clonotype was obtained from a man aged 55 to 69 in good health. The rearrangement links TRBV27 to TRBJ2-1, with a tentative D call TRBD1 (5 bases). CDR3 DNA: TGTGCCAGCAGATCCCTTCTGTCTAGGGGCTCCTACAATGAGCAGTTCTTC. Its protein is CASRSLLSRGSYNEQFF.